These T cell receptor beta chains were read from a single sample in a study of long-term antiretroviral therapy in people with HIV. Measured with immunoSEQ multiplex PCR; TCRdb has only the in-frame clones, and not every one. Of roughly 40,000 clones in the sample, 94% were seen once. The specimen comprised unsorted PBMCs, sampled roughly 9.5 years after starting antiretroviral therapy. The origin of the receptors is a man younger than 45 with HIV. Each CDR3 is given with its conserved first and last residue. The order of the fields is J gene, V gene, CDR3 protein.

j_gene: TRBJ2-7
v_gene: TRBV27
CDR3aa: CASGLRVGYEQYF

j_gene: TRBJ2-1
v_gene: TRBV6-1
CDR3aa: CASRAKSSYNEQFF

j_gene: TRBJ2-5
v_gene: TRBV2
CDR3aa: CANRGEVETQYF

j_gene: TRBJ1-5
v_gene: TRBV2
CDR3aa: CASTAQVSNQPQHF

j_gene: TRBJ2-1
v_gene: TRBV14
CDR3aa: CASSQDGRSEQFF

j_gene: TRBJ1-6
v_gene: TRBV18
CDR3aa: CASSQGGGRYSPLHF

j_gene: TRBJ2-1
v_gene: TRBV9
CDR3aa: CASSGTAGGPRNEQFF

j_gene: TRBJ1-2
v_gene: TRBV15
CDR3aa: CATSRGEGRSGYTF

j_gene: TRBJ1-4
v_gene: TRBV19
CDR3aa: CASSIFGLGEKLFF

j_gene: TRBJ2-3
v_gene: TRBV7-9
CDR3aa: CASSLVAGGLDTQYF

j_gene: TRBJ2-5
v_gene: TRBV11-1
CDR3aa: CASRNRDETQYF

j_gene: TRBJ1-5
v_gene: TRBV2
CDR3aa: CASSSTNSNQPQHF

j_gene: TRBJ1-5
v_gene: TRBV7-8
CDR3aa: CASSVLREQPQHF